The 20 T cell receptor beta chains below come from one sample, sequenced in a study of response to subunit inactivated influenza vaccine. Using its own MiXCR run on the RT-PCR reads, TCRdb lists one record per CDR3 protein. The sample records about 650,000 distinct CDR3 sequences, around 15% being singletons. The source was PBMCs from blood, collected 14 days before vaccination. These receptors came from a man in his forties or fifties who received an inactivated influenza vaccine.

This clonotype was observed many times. The CDR3 is CASSFSTGSQETQYF. CDR3 in DNA: TGTGCCAGCAGCTTCTCGACAGGGTCACAAGAGACCCAGTACTTC. V usage is TRBV11-2 and J usage is TRBJ2-5, with 7 nucleotides matching TRBD1. The germline gives CDR1 SGHAT, CDR2 FQNNGV. The CDR3 consists of 15 residues. The V segment lost 3 bases and the J segment 2 bases; nucleotides outside the gene matches: 6.

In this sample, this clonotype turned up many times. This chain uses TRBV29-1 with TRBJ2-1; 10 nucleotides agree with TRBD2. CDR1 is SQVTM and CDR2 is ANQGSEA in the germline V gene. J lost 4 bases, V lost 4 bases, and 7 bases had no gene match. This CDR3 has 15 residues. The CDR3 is CSVVPTSGEYNEQFF. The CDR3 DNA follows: TGCAGCGTTGTCCCAACTAGCGGGGAGTACAATGAGCAGTTCTTC.

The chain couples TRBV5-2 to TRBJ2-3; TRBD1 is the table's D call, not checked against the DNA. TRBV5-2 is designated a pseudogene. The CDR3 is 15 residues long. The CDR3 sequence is CARGPGLLCTDTQYF. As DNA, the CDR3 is TGTGCCAGGGGCCCCGGGCTCCTTTGCACAGATACGCAGTATTTT.

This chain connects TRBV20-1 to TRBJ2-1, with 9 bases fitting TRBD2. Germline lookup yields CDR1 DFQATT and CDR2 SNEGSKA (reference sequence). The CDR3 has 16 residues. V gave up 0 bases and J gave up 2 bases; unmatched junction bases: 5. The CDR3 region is CSARDVGGRAYNEQFF. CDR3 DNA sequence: TGCAGTGCTAGAGATGTTGGCGGGAGGGCCTACAATGAGCAGTTCTTC.

In DNA, the CDR3 is TGTGCCAGCAGCCAAGATCCAGTCAGCACAGATACGCAGTATTTT. Encoded protein: CASSQDPVSTDTQYF. J is TRBJ2-3 and V is TRBV3-1; D remains ambiguous. The CDR3 has 15 residues. Trimming took 0 bases from V and 0 from J, leaving 7 bases between them. Germline CDR1 LGHDT, CDR2 YNNKEL (reference sequence).

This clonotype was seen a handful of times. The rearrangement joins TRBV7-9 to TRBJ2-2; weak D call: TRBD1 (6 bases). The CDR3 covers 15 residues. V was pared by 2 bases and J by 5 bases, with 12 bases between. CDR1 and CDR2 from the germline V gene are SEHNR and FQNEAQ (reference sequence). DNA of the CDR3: TGTGCCAGCAGCTTAAACAGGGTTGGGACCGGGGAGCTGTTTTTT. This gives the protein CASSLNRVGTGELFF.

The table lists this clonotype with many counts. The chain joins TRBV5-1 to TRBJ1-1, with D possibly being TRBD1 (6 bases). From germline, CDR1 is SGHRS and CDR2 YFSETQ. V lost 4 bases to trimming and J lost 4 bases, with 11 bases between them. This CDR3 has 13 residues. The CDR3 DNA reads TGCGCCAGCAGCCCAGCGGGGGCCACTGAAGCTTTCTTT. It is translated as CASSPAGATEAFF.

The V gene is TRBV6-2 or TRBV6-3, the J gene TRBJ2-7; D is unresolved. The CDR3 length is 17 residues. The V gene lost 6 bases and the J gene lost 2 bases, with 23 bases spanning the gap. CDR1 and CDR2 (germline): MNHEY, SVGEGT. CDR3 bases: TGTGCCAGCAGCCTAGAACCCTTCGATCGGGCCCCCTACGAGCAGTACTTC. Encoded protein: CASSLEPFDRAPYEQYF.

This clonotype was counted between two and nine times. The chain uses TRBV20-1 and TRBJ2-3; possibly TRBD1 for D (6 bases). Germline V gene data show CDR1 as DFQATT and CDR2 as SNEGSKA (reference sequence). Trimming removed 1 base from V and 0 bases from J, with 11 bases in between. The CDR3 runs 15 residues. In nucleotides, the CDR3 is TGCAGTGCTAGAGTAATAGGGGGAAGCACAGATACGCAGTATTTT. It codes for CSARVIGGSTDTQYF.

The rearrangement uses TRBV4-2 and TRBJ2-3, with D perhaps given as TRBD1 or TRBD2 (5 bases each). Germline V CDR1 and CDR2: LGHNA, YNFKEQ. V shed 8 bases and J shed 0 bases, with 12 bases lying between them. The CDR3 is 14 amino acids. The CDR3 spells CASATGTSTDTQYF. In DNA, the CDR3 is TGTGCCAGCGCGACCGGGACCAGCACAGATACGCAGTATTTT.

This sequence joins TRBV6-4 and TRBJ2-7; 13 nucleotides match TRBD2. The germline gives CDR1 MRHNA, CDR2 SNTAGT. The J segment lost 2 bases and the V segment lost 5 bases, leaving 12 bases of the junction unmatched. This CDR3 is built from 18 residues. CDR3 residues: CASSRTSGSRNGAYEQYF. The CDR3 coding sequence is TGTGCCAGCAGTCGGACTAGCGGGAGCCGAAACGGGGCCTACGAGCAGTACTTC.

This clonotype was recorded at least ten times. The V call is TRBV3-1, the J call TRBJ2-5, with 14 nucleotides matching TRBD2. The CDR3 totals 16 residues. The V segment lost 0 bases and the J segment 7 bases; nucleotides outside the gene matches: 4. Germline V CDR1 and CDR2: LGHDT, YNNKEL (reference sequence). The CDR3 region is CASSQDSGLAGGTQYF. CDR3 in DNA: TGTGCCAGCAGCCAAGATTCCGGACTAGCGGGAGGGACCCAGTACTTC.

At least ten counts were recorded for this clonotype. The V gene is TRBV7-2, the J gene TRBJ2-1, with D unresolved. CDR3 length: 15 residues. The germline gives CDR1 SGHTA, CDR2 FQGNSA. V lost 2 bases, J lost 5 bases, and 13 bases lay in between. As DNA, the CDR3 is TGTGCCAGCAGCTTATCGTTTGGCGGAAACAATGAGCAGTTCTTC. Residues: CASSLSFGGNNEQFF.

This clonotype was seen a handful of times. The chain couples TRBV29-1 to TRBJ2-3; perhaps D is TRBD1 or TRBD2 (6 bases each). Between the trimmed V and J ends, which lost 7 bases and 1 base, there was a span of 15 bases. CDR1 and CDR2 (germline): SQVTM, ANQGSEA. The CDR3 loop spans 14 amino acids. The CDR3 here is CSELGGTRTDTQYF. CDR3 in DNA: TGCAGCGAATTAGGGGGGACTCGCACAGATACGCAGTATTTT.

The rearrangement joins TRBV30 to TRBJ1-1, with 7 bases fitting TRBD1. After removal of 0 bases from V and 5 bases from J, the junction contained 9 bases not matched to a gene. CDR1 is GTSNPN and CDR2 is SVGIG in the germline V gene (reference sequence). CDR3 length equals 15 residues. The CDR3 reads CAWSVWGTAETEAFF. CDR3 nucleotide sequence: TGTGCCTGGAGTGTATGGGGGACAGCAGAGACTGAAGCTTTCTTT.

Here the CDR3 DNA reads TGTGCCACCGGAGCGGGGGGCACAGATACGCAGTATTTT. Protein: CATGAGGTDTQYF. The chain employs TRBV24-1 and TRBJ2-3; 8 positions agree with TRBD2. The CDR3 runs to 13 residues. V lost 9 bases to trimming and J lost 1 base; unmatched junction nucleotides: 2. Germline values: CDR1 KGHDR, CDR2 SFDVKD.

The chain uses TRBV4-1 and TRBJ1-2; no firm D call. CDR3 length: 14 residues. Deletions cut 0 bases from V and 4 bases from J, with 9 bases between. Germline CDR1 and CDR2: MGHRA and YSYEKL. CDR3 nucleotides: TGCGCCAGCAGCCAAGATGTCCGGGGCTATGGCTACACCTTC. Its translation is CASSQDVRGYGYTF.

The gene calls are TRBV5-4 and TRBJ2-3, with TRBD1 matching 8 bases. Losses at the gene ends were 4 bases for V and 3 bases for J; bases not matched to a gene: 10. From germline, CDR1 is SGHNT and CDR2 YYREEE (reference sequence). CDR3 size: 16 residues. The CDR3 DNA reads TGTGCCAGCAGCCCCGGGACAGGTGGAGAGACAGATACGCAGTATTTT. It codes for CASSPGTGGETDTQYF.

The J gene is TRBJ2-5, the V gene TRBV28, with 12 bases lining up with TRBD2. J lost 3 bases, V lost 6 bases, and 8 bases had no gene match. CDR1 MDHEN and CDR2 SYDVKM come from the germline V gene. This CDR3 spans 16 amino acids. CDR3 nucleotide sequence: TGTGCCAGCAGATTAGGACTAGCGGGAATCAAAGAGACCCAGTACTTC. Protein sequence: CASRLGLAGIKETQYF.

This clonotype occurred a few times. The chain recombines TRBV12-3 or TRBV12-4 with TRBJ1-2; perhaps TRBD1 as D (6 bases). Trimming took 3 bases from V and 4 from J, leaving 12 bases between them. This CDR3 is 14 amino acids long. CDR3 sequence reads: CASSFSGGPYGYTF. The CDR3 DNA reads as TGTGCCAGCAGTTTCTCCGGGGGCCCCTATGGCTACACCTTC.